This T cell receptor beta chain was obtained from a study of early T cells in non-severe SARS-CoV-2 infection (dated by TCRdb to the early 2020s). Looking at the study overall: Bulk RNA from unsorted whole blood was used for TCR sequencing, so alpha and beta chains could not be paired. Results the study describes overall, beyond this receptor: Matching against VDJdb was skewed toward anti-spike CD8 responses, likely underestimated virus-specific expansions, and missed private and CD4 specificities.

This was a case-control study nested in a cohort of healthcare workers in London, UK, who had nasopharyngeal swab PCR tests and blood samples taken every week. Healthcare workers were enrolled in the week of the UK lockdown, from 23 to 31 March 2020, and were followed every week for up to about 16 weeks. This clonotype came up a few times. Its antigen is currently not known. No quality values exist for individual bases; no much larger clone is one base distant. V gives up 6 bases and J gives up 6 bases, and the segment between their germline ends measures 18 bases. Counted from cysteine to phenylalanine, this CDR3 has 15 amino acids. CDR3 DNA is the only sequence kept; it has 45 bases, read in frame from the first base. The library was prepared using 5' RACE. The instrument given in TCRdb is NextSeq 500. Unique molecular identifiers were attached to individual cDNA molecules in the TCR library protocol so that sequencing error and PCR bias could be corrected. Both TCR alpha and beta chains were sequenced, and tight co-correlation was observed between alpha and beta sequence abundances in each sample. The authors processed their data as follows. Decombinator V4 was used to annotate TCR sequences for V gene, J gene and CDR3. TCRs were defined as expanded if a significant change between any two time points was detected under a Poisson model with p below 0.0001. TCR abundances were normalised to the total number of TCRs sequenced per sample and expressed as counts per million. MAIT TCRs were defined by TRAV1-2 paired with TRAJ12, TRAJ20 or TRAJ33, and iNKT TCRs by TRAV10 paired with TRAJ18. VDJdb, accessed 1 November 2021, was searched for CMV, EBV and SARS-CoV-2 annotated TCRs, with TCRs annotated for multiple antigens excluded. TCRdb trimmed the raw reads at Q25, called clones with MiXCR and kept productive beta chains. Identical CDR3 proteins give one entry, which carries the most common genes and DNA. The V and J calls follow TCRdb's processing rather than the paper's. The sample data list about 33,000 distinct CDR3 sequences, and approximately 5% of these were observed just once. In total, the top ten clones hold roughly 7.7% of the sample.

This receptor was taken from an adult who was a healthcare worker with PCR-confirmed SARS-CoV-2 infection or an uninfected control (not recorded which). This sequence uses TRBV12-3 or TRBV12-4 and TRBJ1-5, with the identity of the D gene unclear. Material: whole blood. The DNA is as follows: TGTGCCAGCAGCCCAGACACCGCCGGGCCTCAGCCCCAGCATTTT. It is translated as CASSPDTAGPQPQHF.